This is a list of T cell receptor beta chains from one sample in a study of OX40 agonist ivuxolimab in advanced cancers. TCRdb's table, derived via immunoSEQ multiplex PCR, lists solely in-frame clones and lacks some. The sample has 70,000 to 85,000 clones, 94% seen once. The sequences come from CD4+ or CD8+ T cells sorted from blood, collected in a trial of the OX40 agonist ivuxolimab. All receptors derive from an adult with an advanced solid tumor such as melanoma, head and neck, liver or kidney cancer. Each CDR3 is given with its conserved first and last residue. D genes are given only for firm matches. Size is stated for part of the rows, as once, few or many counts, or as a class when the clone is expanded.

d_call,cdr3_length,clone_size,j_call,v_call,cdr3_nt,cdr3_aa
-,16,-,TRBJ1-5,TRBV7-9,TGTGCCAGCAGCCCACAGGGTGGTCGCTCGAATCAGCCCCAGCATTTT,CASSPQGGRSNQPQHF
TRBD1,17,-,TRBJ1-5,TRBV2,TGTGCCAGCAGTCGCCGGGACAGCGATGGGAGCAATCAGCCCCAGCATTTT,CASSRRDSDGSNQPQHF
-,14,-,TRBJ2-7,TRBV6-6,TGTGCCAGCAGTTACTCAGGGATGACCTACGAGCAGTACTTC,CASSYSGMTYEQYF
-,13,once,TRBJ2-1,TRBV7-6,TGTGCCAGCAGCTCGGGACTTTCCAATGAGCAGTTCTTC,CASSSGLSNEQFF
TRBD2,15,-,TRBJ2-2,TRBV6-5,TGTGCCAGCAGTTACTCGACTAGCATGGCCGGGGAGCTGTTTTTT,CASSYSTSMAGELFF
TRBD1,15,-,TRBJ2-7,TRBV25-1,TGTGCCAGCAGTGAATGGGGACAGGGGGGCTCCGAGCAGTACTTC,CASSEWGQGGSEQYF
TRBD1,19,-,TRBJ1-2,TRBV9,TGTGCCAGCAGCGGTAGTGGGACAGGGGGCGAGATAGGGGACTATGGCTACACCTTC,CASSGSGTGGEIGDYGYTF
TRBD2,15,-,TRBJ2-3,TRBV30,TGTGCCTGGAGTGTGCTAGCGGGAGGGTCAGATACGCAGTATTTT,CAWSVLAGGSDTQYF
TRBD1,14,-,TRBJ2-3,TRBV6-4,TGTGCCAGCAGCTTGACAGGGCAAGGGGATACGCAGTATTTT,CASSLTGQGDTQYF
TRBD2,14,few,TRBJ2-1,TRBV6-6,TGTGCCAGCAGCCTGGGACTAGTTATGAATGAGCAGTTCTTC,CASSLGLVMNEQFF
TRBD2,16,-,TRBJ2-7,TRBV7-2,TGTGCCAGCAGCGGGAGGCCAGCGGGGGGCTCCTACGAGCAGTACTTC,CASSGRPAGGSYEQYF
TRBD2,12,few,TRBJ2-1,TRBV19,TGTGCCGTAGGGGAGGGTTACAATGAGCAGTTCTTC,CAVGEGYNEQFF
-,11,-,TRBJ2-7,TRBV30,TGTGCCTGGAGTGTAGGTAGGGAGCAGTACTTC,CAWSVGREQYF
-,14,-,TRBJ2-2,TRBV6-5,TGTGCCAGCAGTTACGGAGGGGGAGTCGGGGAGCTGTTTTTT,CASSYGGGVGELFF
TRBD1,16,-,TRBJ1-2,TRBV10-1,TGCGCCAGCAGCCGCCGGGACAGGGCAACTAACTATGGCTACACCTTC,CASSRRDRATNYGYTF
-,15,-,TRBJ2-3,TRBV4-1,TGCGCCAGCAGCCAAGGGCTCGCTAGCACAGATACGCAGTATTTT,CASSQGLASTDTQYF
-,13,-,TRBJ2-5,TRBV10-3,TGTGCCATCAGTGAGCCGACATGGGAGACCCAGTACTTC,CAISEPTWETQYF
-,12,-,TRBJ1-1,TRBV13,TGTGCCAGCAACAAAGGGAGAACTGAAGCTTTCTTT,CASNKGRTEAFF
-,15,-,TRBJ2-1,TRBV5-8,TGTGCCAGCAGTTCCTTAGCGGAGGGGGGCAATGAGCAGTTCTTC,CASSSLAEGGNEQFF
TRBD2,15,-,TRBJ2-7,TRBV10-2,TGCGCCAGCAGTGATTCGGGACTAGCGGGAGAAGAGCAGTACTTC,CASSDSGLAGEEQYF
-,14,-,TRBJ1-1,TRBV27,TGTGCCAGCATACCCCCAGGGATGGTCACTGAAGCTTTCTTT,CASIPPGMVTEAFF
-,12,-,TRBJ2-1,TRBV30,TGTGCCTGGAGTGAAACTAGCAATGAGCAGTTCTTC,CAWSETSNEQFF
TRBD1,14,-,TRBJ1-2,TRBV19,TGTGCCACCACCTCGGGACAGGGCTTCTATGGCTACACCTTC,CATTSGQGFYGYTF
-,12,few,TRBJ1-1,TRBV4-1,TGCGCCAGCAGCCGGAGCGGCACTGAAGCTTTCTTT,CASSRSGTEAFF
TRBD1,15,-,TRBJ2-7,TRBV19,TGTGCCAGTAGTATTGGTCCCGGGACAGCCTACGAGCAGTACTTC,CASSIGPGTAYEQYF
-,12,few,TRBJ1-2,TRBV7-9,TGTGCCAGCAGCCGAGCGGGGGAAGGCTACACCTTC,CASSRAGEGYTF
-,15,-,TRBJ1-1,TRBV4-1,TGCGCCAGCAGCCAAGCATCAGGGGAACACACTGAAGCTTTCTTT,CASSQASGEHTEAFF
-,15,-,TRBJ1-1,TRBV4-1,TGCGCCAGCAGATGGTTAGAACAGGGTGACACTGAAGCTTTCTTT,CASRWLEQGDTEAFF
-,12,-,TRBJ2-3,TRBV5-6,TGTGCCAGCAGGGAGGGCACAGATACGCAGTATTTT,CASREGTDTQYF
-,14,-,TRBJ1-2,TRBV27,TGTGCCAGCAGTCCGAACCCCAGGGGAAAAGGCTACACCTTC,CASSPNPRGKGYTF
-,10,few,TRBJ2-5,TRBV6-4,TGTGCCAGCAGTGACATAGGGGAGTACTTC,CASSDIGEYF
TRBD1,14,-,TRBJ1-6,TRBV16,TGTGCCAGCAGCCCGGGACAGGGGAATTCACCCCTCCACTTT,CASSPGQGNSPLHF
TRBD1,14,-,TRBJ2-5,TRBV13,TGTGCCAGCAGCTTGGGACAGGGAGGGGAGACCCAGTACTTC,CASSLGQGGETQYF
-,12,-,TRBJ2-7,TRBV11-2,TGTGCCAGCAGCTTAGGAGACTACGAGCAGTACTTC,CASSLGDYEQYF
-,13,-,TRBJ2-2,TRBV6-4,TGTGCCAGCAGTGACGGCGACACCGGGGAGCTGTTTTTT,CASSDGDTGELFF
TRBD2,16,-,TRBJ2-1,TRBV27,TGTGCCAGCAGTCCCCGGGGGGGACACCCCTACAATGAGCAGTTCTTC,CASSPRGGHPYNEQFF
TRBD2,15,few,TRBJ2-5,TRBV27,TGTGCCAGCAGTTTATCGGGCGGGAGTGGGGGGACCCAGTACTTC,CASSLSGGSGGTQYF
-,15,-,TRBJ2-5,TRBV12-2,TGTGCAAGTCGCTTAGCCACTAGCGCCCAAGAGACCCAGTACTTC,CASRLATSAQETQYF
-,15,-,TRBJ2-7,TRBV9,TGTGCCAGCAGCGGAGGGCGACGGGAGCCCTACGAGCAGTACTTC,CASSGGRREPYEQYF
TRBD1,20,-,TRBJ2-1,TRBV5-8,TGTGCCAGCAGCTTAGGGACAGGGAATCTCAACGTAGCGGCGTACAATGAGCAGTTCTTC,CASSLGTGNLNVAAYNEQFF
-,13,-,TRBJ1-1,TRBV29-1,TGCAGCGTTGAAGGAGACAGCAACACTGAAGCTTTCTTT,CSVEGDSNTEAFF
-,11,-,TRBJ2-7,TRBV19,TGTGCCAGTAGTATCGGGTACGAGCAGTACTTC,CASSIGYEQYF
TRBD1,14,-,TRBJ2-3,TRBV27,TGTGCCAGCAGCCGGACAGGGGAGGCTGATACGCAGTATTTT,CASSRTGEADTQYF
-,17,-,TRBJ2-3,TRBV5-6,TGTGCCAGCAGCGCGTCTTGGTTGGGGGGCTACACAGATACGCAGTATTTT,CASSASWLGGYTDTQYF
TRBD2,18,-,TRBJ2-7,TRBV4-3,TGCGCCAGCAGCCACCCCGGATGGGGGACTAAGAGCTCCTACGAGCAGTACTTC,CASSHPGWGTKSSYEQYF
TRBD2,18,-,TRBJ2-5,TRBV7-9,TGTGCCAGCAGCCCAGTTATGGCTAGCGGGGTCCACCAAGAGACCCAGTACTTC,CASSPVMASGVHQETQYF
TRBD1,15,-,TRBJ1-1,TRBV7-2,TGTGCCAGCAGCTTGGTACAGGGGATGAACACTGAAGCTTTCTTT,CASSLVQGMNTEAFF
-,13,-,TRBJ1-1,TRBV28,TGTGCCAGCAGTCCCGCCTTGAACACTGAAGCTTTCTTT,CASSPALNTEAFF
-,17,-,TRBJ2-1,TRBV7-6,TGTGCCAGCAGCTTCACTGTCCAGGGTTCCCTAGGTCGGGAGCAGTTCTTC,CASSFTVQGSLGREQFF
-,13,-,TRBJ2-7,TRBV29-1,TGCAGCGTTCTTAGCGGTAGCTCCTACGAGCAGTACTTC,CSVLSGSSYEQYF